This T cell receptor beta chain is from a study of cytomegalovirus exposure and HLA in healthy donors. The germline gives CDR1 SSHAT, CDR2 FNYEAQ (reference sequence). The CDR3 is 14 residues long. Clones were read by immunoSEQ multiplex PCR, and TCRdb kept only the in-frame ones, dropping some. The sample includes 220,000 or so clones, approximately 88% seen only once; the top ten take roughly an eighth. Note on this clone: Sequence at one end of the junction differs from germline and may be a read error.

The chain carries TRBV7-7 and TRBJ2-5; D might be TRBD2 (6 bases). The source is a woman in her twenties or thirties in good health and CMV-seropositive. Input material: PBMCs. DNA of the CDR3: TGTGCTAGCAGCCCCTCGGGGGTGAGGGAGACCCAGTACTTC. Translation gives CASSPSGVRETQYF.